Below, 24 T cell receptor beta chains from the same sample are listed, as sequenced in a study of PD-1 blockade in classical Hodgkin lymphoma. The time point was: cycle 4 day 1 (C4D1), after 5 to 7 weeks of nivolumab. No patient escaped relapse after autologous stem cell transplantation, and brentuximab vedotin exposure varied. Profiling relied on immunoSEQ multiplex PCR, and the TCRdb table lists in-frame clones only, not all of them. Of about 24,000 clones listed, approximately 79% were seen once; the top ten hold 6% to 6.5%. Source: peripheral blood mononuclear cells (PBMCs), taken before the fourth cycle of nivolumab. The receptor set was obtained from a human donor with classical Hodgkin lymphoma.

The chain combines TRBV5-6 with TRBJ2-7, with TRBD1 identical over 7 bases. The CDR3 consists of 15 residues. V lost 6 bases, J lost 4 bases, and 13 bases stayed unmatched. Per the germline V gene, CDR1 is SGHDT and CDR2 is YYEEEE. In DNA form, the CDR3 reads TGTGCCAGCATCCCCAGGGGACAGCTTTCTTACGAGCAGTACTTC. Residues: CASIPRGQLSYEQYF.

The sample holds one count of this clone. The V gene is TRBV28, the J gene TRBJ2-1, with 9 bases fitting TRBD2. Germline values: CDR1 MDHEN, CDR2 SYDVKM. This CDR3 contains 15 residues. The ends lost 3 bases at V and 4 bases at J; junction bases unmatched: 4. CDR3 bases: TGTGCCAGCAGTTTCAGACTAGCGGAATACAATGAGCAGTTCTTC. Its protein is CASSFRLAEYNEQFF.

The chain couples TRBV29-1 to TRBJ2-1; the D gene could be TRBD1 or TRBD2 (5 bases each). This CDR3 has 14 residues. Per the germline V gene, CDR1 is SQVTM and CDR2 is ANQGSEA. Between the trimmed V and J ends, which lost 0 bases and 8 bases, there was a span of 14 bases. The CDR3 loop reads CSVEDREGPDEQFF. DNA of the CDR3: TGCAGCGTTGAAGATAGAGAGGGGCCGGATGAGCAGTTCTTC.

This clone turned up a few times. V gene TRBV12-5 combines with J gene TRBJ2-1; 7 nucleotides agree with TRBD2. Germline V gene lookup returns CDR1 LGHNT and CDR2 FRNRAP. The junction had 5 bases not matched to a gene; V was cut back by 4 bases and J by 5 bases. CDR3 length: 14 residues. CDR3 protein: CASGSRTSDNEQFF. The CDR3 coding sequence is TGTGCTAGTGGTTCAAGGACTAGTGACAATGAGCAGTTCTTC. Variable domain in full (rest from reference TRBV12-5 and TRBJ2-1): DARVTQTPRHKVTEMGQEVTMRCQPILGHNTVFWYRQTMMQGLELLAYFRNRAPLDDSGMPKDRFSAEMPDATLATLKIQPSEPRDSAVYFCASGSRTSDNEQFFGPGTRLTVL.

This clone has just a few counts. The chain joins TRBV10-3 to TRBJ1-2, with D possibly TRBD1 on 6 matching bases. The length of the CDR3 is 13 residues. From germline, CDR1 is ENHRY and CDR2 SYGVKD. Trimming shortened V by 9 bases and J by 6 bases, and 17 bases separated the two germline ends. The CDR3 nucleotides read TGTGCCATAACAGGGTCAGGTTGGAATGGCTACACCTTC. As protein: CAITGSGWNGYTF.

The CDR3 is CASSSLYTYEQYF. The CDR3 DNA follows: TGCGCCAGCAGCTCCCTTTACACCTACGAGCAGTACTTC. This chain links TRBV5-1 with TRBJ2-7; no definite D call. The CDR3 sequence is 13 residues long. Germline V lookup: CDR1 SGHRS, CDR2 YFSETQ. V was shortened by 3 bases and J by 2 bases, with 9 bases between the two germline ends.

This chain links TRBV19 with TRBJ1-1, with D perhaps matching TRBD1 (5 bases). This CDR3 contains 14 residues. Germline loops: CDR1 LNHDA, CDR2 SQIVND (reference sequence). V lost 0 bases, J lost 4 bases, and 9 bases lay in between. Here the CDR3 reads CASSIERQSTEAFF. CDR3 DNA sequence: TGTGCCAGTAGTATAGAGAGACAGAGCACTGAAGCTTTCTTT. Together with reference TRBV19 and TRBJ1-1, the CDR3 gives the full variable domain: DGGITQSPKYLFRKEGQNVTLSCEQNLNHDAMYWYRQDPGQGLRLIYYSQIVNDFQKGDIAEGYSVSREKKESFPLTVTSAQKNPTAFYLCASSIERQSTEAFFGQGTRLTVV.

This chain connects TRBV27 to TRBJ2-1, with no clear D. V was pared by 4 bases and J by 10 bases, with 11 bases between. There are 12 residues in the CDR3. Germline-derived CDR1 and CDR2 are MNHEY and SMNVEV (reference sequence). The CDR3 sequence: CASSSPLGEQFF. In nucleotides, the CDR3 is TGTGCCAGCAGTTCCCCCCTAGGGGAGCAGTTCTTC.

J is TRBJ2-6 and V is TRBV5-1; weak D call: TRBD2 (5 bases). The CDR3 runs to 15 residues. Germline assignment: CDR1 SGHRS and CDR2 YFSETQ. V lost 0 bases, J lost 6 bases, and 10 bases lay in between. CDR3 coding DNA: TGCGCCAGCAGCTTGGACGGGGTGCAGGCCAACGTCCTGACTTTC. Translation gives CASSLDGVQANVLTF.

The count of this clone is one. This sequence joins TRBV28 and TRBJ2-2; D not resolved. The CDR3 consists of 14 residues. With 3 bases removed from V and 6 bases from J, the gap between germline ends came to 11 bases. Germline V lookup: CDR1 MDHEN, CDR2 SYDVKM. Here the CDR3 DNA reads TGTGCCAGCAGTTTTGGAAGCGTCTCCGGGGAGCTGTTTTTT. This encodes CASSFGSVSGELFF.

The CDR3 is CASSQVTLNSPLHF. CDR3 sequence (DNA): TGCGCCAGCAGCCAAGTAACCCTGAATTCACCCCTCCACTTT. The V call is TRBV4-1, the J call TRBJ1-6; D remains ambiguous. There are 14 residues in the CDR3. The V gene's germline CDR1 is MGHRA and CDR2 YSYEKL. V was shortened by 1 base and J by 7 bases, with 8 bases between the two germline ends.

The J gene is TRBJ2-7, the V gene TRBV2, with D tentatively TRBD2 (5 bases). V gave up 3 bases and J gave up 0 bases, with 9 bases separating them. The CDR3 covers 14 residues. The germline gives CDR1 SNHLY, CDR2 FYNNEI. CDR3 region: CASSEEANSYEQYF. DNA of the CDR3: TGTGCCAGCAGTGAGGAGGCGAACTCCTACGAGCAGTACTTC. The complete variable domain, with remaining parts taken from reference TRBV2 and TRBJ2-7, reads EPEVTQTPSHQVTQMGQEVILRCVPISNHLYFYWYRQILGQKVEFLVSFYNNEISEKSEIFDDQFSVERPDGSNFTLKIRSTKLEDSAMYFCASSEEANSYEQYFGPGTRLTVT.

The V call is TRBV7-2, the J call TRBJ2-1; 8 bases align to TRBD2. The germline gives CDR1 SGHTA, CDR2 FQGNSA. With 5 bases clipped from V and 6 bases from J, the junction kept 6 bases outside the gene matches. This CDR3 comprises 14 residues. The DNA for the CDR3 is TGTGCCAGCAGCCTTAGCGGGGCGAGCAATGAGCAGTTCTTC. Translation: CASSLSGASNEQFF.

The V gene is TRBV28, the J gene TRBJ2-7, with D possibly TRBD1 on 6 matching bases. Between the trimmed V and J ends, which lost 3 bases and 2 bases, there was a span of 8 bases. The germline V gene has CDR1 MDHEN and CDR2 SYDVKM. CDR3 length equals 13 residues. CDR3 DNA: TGTGCCAGCAGTTTGGGGGCCCCCTACGAGCAGTACTTC. This gives the protein CASSLGAPYEQYF.

The CDR3 sequence is CASSFGLERETQYF. For the CDR3, the DNA is TGTGCCAGCAGCTTTGGACTAGAACGGGAGACCCAGTACTTC. The chain has TRBV11-2 and TRBJ2-5; 7 positions agree with TRBD2. The V segment lost 3 bases and the J segment 5 bases; nucleotides outside the gene matches: 6. The CDR3 spans 14 residues. The germline gives CDR1 SGHAT, CDR2 FQNNGV.

This clone was picked up one time. The J gene is TRBJ1-1, the V gene TRBV7-9, with a weak D call TRBD1 (6 bases). The length of the CDR3 is 16 residues. Germline-derived CDR1 and CDR2 are SEHNR and FQNEAQ (reference sequence). The V end lost 1 base, the J end lost 11 bases, and 23 bases lay between the germline ends. The CDR3 DNA is TGTGCCAGCAGCTTAGACGTTCCGGGCGCGGGGGCAACGGCTTTCTTT. Translating gives CASSLDVPGAGATAFF. Together with reference TRBV7-9 and TRBJ1-1, the CDR3 gives the full variable domain: DTGVSQNPRHKITKRGQNVTFRCDPISEHNRLYWYRQTLGQGPEFLTYFQNEAQLEKSRLLSDRFSAERPKGSFSTLEIQRTEQGDSAMYLCASSLDVPGAGATAFFGQGTRLTVV.

V gene TRBV18 combines with J gene TRBJ1-2; TRBD1 aligns across 8 bases. The CDR3 loop spans 13 amino acids. Germline V gene lookup returns CDR1 KGHSH and CDR2 LQKENI. Trimming at V came to 4 bases and at J to 10 bases, leaving 8 bases not matched to a gene. In nucleotides, the CDR3 is TGTGCCAGCTCACGGGGACAGGACAAAGACTACACCTTC. It specifies CASSRGQDKDYTF.

The gene calls are TRBV5-1 and TRBJ2-3, with 7 positions matching TRBD2. CDR1 is SGHRS and CDR2 is YFSETQ in the germline V gene. The V and J ends lost 6 bases and 0 bases, in that order; junction bases with no gene match: 7. CDR3 size: 15 residues. The CDR3: CASKFSGESTDTQYF. In DNA, the CDR3 is TGCGCCAGCAAGTTCAGCGGGGAGAGCACAGATACGCAGTATTTT.

This chain uses TRBV5-1 with TRBJ1-1; D might be TRBD1 (6 bases). CDR1 and CDR2 (germline): SGHRS, YFSETQ. V shed 2 bases and J shed 3 bases, with 11 bases lying between them. The CDR3 length is 14 residues. In DNA, the CDR3 is TGCGCCAGCAGCTTCAGGGGTATGGACACTGAAGCTTTCTTT. Translation: CASSFRGMDTEAFF.

V is TRBV21-1 and J is TRBJ1-2. TRBV21-1 is marked as a pseudogene. This CDR3 region has 16 residues. The CDR3 region has the DNA TGTGCCAGCAGCAACGGGGGCAATTTACCAAACTATGGCTACACCTTC. Translation: CASSNGGNLPNYGYTF.

This chain links TRBV28 with TRBJ2-7; TRBD2 agrees at 13 bases. Trimming cost V 3 bases and J 6 bases; bases outside gene matches: 8. Germline CDR1 and CDR2: MDHEN and SYDVKM. CDR3 size: 16 residues. CDR3 protein: CASSLLRLAGGGEQYF. The CDR3 DNA follows: TGTGCCAGCAGTTTGTTAAGACTAGCGGGAGGAGGCGAGCAGTACTTC.

This clone showed up just once. The chain employs TRBV4-3 and TRBJ1-1; D is unresolved. V lost 5 bases to trimming and J lost 1 base, with 8 bases between them. Germline V gives CDR1 LGHNA, CDR2 YSLEER. CDR3 size: 13 residues. The CDR3, as DNA: TGCGCCAGCAGCGGGCGGAGGAACACTGAAGCTTTCTTT. This encodes CASSGRRNTEAFF.

The chain combines TRBV4-3 with TRBJ2-3; D is ambiguous. The V end lost 0 bases, the J end lost 0 bases, and 7 bases lay between the germline ends. Germline lookup yields CDR1 LGHNA and CDR2 YSLEER. The CDR3 is made up of 15 amino acids. The chain's CDR3 is CASSQESASTDTQYF. The CDR3 nucleotides read TGCGCCAGCAGCCAAGAAAGCGCTAGCACAGATACGCAGTATTTT.

The chain combines TRBV28 with TRBJ1-2; 8 nucleotides align to TRBD1. The junction had 8 bases not matched to a gene; V was cut back by 7 bases and J by 7 bases. Germline-derived CDR1 and CDR2 are MDHEN and SYDVKM. This CDR3 has 13 residues. This CDR3 reads CASKTGGVRGYTF. The CDR3 DNA sequence: TGTGCCAGCAAAACAGGGGGGGTTCGTGGCTACACCTTC.